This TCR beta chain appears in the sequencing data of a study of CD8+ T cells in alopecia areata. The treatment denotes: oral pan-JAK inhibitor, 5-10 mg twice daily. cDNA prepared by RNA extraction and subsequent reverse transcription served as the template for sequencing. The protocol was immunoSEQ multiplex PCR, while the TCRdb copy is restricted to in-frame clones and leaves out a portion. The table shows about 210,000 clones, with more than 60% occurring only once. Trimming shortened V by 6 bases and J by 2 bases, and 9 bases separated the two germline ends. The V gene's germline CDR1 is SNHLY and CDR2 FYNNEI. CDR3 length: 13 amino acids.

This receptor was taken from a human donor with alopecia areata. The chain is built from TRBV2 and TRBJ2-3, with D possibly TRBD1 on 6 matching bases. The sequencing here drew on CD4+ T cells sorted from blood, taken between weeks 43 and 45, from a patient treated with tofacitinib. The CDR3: CASRDSLTDTQYF. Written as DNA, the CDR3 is TGTGCCAGCAGGGACAGCCTCACAGATACGCAGTATTTT.